A selection of T cell receptor beta chains follows, all from one sample in a study of T cell repertoires in cytomegalovirus infection. No antigen is known for these receptors. TCRdb processed the reads anew with MiXCR; each CDR3 protein has one entry. Seen here are roughly 990,000 distinct CDR3 sequences, roughly a third observed once, and the top ten hold 13%. Sequenced here: cultured CD8+ T cells from PBMCs, sampled from culture after CMV antigen stimulation. These receptors were collected from a human donor in good health (CMV status not recorded). Some clones in this sample may be carry-over from other donors' samples. Each CDR3 is given with its conserved first and last residue. D genes are given only for firm matches. Clone size is shown for a subset of rows, as once, few, many or a class of expanded clone.

J | V | size | D | DNA | CDR3
TRBJ2-2 | TRBV19 | NA | NA | TGTGCCAGTAGTATAACGGGACCCGGGGAGCTGTTTTTT | CASSITGPGELFF
TRBJ1-1 | TRBV2 | NA | TRBD1 | TGTGCCGTACAGGGGGCGAAGACTGAAGCTTTCTTT | CAVQGAKTEAFF
TRBJ2-2 | TRBV4-3 | many | NA | TGCGCCAGCAGCCAAGAAACCTTCCCGAACACCGGGGAGCTGTTTTTT | CASSQETFPNTGELFF
TRBJ2-7 | TRBV6-8 | NA | NA | TGTGCCAGCAGCCCAAGCATGCAGGGTGCCTACGAGCAGTACTTC | CASSPSMQGAYEQYF
TRBJ1-4 | TRBV7-8 | many | NA | TGTGCCAGCTCAGCCGATCCGATCTCTAATGAAAAACTGTTTTTT | CASSADPISNEKLFF
TRBJ1-1 | TRBV27 | NA | TRBD1 | TGTGCCAGCAGTGCCCGGGACAGGGGGTTTGAAGCTTTCTTT | CASSARDRGFEAFF
TRBJ1-5 | TRBV28 | few | TRBD1 | TGTGCCAGCAGTTTATGGGCCGACAGGGTGGACAATCAGCCCCAGCATTTT | CASSLWADRVDNQPQHF
TRBJ2-5 | TRBV20-1 | once | NA | TGCAGCGAGGGGACTTCCCAAGAGACCCAGTACTTC | CSEGTSQETQYF
TRBJ1-1 | TRBV7-8 | many | TRBD1 | TGTGCCAGCAGCACCACCTGGGGGACAGGGTTGTTGGACACTGAAGCTTTCTTT | CASSTTWGTGLLDTEAFF
TRBJ2-3 | TRBV7-9 | many | TRBD2 | TGTGCCAGCAGCTCCTCAGGGAGGGGTGCAGATACGCAGTATTTT | CASSSSGRGADTQYF
TRBJ1-2 | TRBV6-1 | NA | NA | TGTGCCAGCAGCACAGGCGCTGACCCTAACTATGGCTACACCTTC | CASSTGADPNYGYTF
TRBJ1-3 | TRBV10-3 | NA | NA | TGTGCCATCAGTGAGTCAACCGGGACATATTTCGGAAACACCATATATTTT | CAISESTGTYFGNTIYF
TRBJ2-1 | TRBV6-5 | few | TRBD1 | TGTGCCAGCAACCCAGGACAGGGCCACAATGAGCAGTTCTTC | CASNPGQGHNEQFF
TRBJ1-2 | TRBV7-9 | few | NA | TGTGCCAGCAGCCCGGACGTATCGATTAACTATGGCTACACCTTC | CASSPDVSINYGYTF
TRBJ1-2 | TRBV12-5 | NA | NA | TGTGCTAGTGCACGGGGCTCGAATGGCTACACCTTC | CASARGSNGYTF
TRBJ1-5 | TRBV7-6 | few | NA | TGTGCCAGCAGCTTAGGTCCTCCCGGGCAGGGGAGCAATCAGCCCCAGCATTTT | CASSLGPPGQGSNQPQHF
TRBJ2-3 | TRBV7-2 | many | TRBD2 | TGTGCCAGCAGCTTAGAGGGCCTGGTAGCGGGGGGGTCGACAGATACGCAGTATTTT | CASSLEGLVAGGSTDTQYF
TRBJ1-1 | TRBV7-6 | NA | TRBD1 | TGTGCCAGCAGCTTGACAGGGGTGGCTTTCTTT | CASSLTGVAFF
TRBJ2-7 | TRBV7-4 | NA | NA | TGTGCCAGCAGCTCCACAGTGGGGCCATACGAGCAGTACTTC | CASSSTVGPYEQYF
TRBJ2-1 | TRBV6-2/TRBV6-3 | few | TRBD2 | TGTGCCAGCAGTGGGGAGGGACCGTCCTACAATGAGCAGTTCTTC | CASSGEGPSYNEQFF
TRBJ2-7 | TRBV7-9 | NA | TRBD1 | TGTGCCAGCAGCCGACAGGGGGGCTTATACGAGCAGTACTTC | CASSRQGGLYEQYF
TRBJ2-1 | TRBV7-9 | few | NA | TGTGCCAGCAGCTTAGGGGGCGGGCCCAGCTCCCATGAGCAGTTCTTC | CASSLGGGPSSHEQFF
TRBJ2-3 | TRBV5-4 | NA | NA | TGTGCCAGCAGCCCCGGGCCCTGGTCCACAGATACGCAGTATTTT | CASSPGPWSTDTQYF
TRBJ2-1 | TRBV6-1 | many | TRBD1 | TGTGCCACAGGGAGACAGGGGGACAATGAGCAGTTCTTC | CATGRQGDNEQFF
TRBJ2-7 | TRBV27 | NA | NA | TGTGCCAGCAGTTCCTCGCGACAGAGCTACGAGCAGTACTTC | CASSSSRQSYEQYF
TRBJ1-3 | TRBV5-5 | NA | TRBD1 | TGTGCCAGCAGCATCACAGGGGAGGCTGGAAACACCATATATTTT | CASSITGEAGNTIYF
TRBJ1-2 | TRBV9 | NA | NA | TGTGCCAGCAGCGTCAGCACCCACTATGGCTACACCTTC | CASSVSTHYGYTF
TRBJ2-5 | TRBV7-8 | many | TRBD2 | TGTGCCAGCAGCTTACGGAGGGGACTAGCGGGGCTACAAGAGACCCAGTACTTC | CASSLRRGLAGLQETQYF
TRBJ2-1 | TRBV27 | once | TRBD1 | TGTGCCAGCGGAACCCCCGGGACAGGGGATACCAATGAGCAGTTCTTC | CASGTPGTGDTNEQFF
TRBJ2-1 | TRBV7-9 | few | NA | TGTGCCAGCAGTCACAGGGTGCTGACCTACAATGAGCAGTTCTTC | CASSHRVLTYNEQFF
TRBJ2-7 | TRBV27 | NA | NA | TGTGCCAGCAGTTTCGGATCAGGGTACGAGCAGTACTTC | CASSFGSGYEQYF
TRBJ2-7 | TRBV14 | NA | NA | TGTGCCAGCATGAGCCGACGCACAGGGGAGGGTACCTACGAGCAGTACTTC | CASMSRRTGEGTYEQYF
TRBJ1-1 | TRBV6-4 | NA | NA | TGTGCCAGCAGTGACCCTTATTGGTCGACAGGACTCGACCCGAACACTGAAGCTTTCTTT | CASSDPYWSTGLDPNTEAFF
TRBJ2-1 | TRBV7-9 | few | NA | TGTGCCAGCAGCACCTCGATACCAGGGGCCAATGAGCAGTTCTTC | CASSTSIPGANEQFF
TRBJ1-2 | TRBV7-9 | few | NA | TGTGCCAGCAGCCAAGGGGCGCTTGGCTACACCTTC | CASSQGALGYTF
TRBJ2-7 | TRBV7-3 | NA | NA | TGTGCCAGCAGCTTCGGGAATCCAGAGCAGTACTTC | CASSFGNPEQYF
TRBJ2-2 | TRBV29-1 | few | NA | TGCAGCTCCCGGGAGCGAAACACCGGGGAGCTGTTTTTT | CSSRERNTGELFF
TRBJ1-1 | TRBV5-6 | NA | NA | TGTGCCAGCAGCTTGAAGAGGGACCTTTTCTTT | CASSLKRDLFF
TRBJ1-1 | TRBV7-9 | few | NA | TGTGCCAGCAGCTTAGATGGTCAGGAAGCTTTCTTT | CASSLDGQEAFF
TRBJ1-2 | TRBV20-1 | NA | NA | TGCAGTGCTAGAGATCGGGGGCAGGGGCTAAACTATGGCTACACCTTC | CSARDRGQGLNYGYTF